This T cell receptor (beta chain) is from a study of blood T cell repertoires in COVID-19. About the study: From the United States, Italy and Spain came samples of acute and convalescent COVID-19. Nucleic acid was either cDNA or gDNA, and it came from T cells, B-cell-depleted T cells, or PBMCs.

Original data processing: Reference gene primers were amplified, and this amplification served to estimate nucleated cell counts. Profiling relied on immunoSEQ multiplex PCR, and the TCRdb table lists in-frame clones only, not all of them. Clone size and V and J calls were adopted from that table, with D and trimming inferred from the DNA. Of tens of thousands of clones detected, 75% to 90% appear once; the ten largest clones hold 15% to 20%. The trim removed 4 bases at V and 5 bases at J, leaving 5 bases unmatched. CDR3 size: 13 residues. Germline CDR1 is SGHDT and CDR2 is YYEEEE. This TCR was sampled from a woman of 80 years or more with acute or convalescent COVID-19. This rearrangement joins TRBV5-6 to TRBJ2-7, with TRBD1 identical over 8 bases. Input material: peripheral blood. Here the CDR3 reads CASSPDRDNEQYF. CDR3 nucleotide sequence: TGTGCCAGCAGCCCGGACAGGGACAACGAGCAGTACTTC.